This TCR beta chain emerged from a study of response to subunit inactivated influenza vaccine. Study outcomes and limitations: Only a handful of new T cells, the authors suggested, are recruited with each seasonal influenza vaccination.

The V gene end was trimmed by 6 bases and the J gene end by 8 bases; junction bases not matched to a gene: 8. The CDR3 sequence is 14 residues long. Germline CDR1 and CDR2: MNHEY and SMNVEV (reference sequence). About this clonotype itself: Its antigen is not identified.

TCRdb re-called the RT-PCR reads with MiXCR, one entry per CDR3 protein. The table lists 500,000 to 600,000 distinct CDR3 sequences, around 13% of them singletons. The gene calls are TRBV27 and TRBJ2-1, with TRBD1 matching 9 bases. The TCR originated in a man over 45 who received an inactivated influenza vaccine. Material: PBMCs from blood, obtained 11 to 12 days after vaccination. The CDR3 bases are TGTGCCAGCAGCGGGACAGGGTTGTTCCATGAGCAGTTCTTC. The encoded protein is CASSGTGLFHEQFF.